The rows below give T cell receptor beta chains drawn from one sample of a study of cytomegalovirus exposure and HLA in healthy donors. The repertoire was sequenced with immunoSEQ multiplex PCR; TCRdb's copy has only in-frame clones and lacks some. Here the sample spans about 130,000 clones, around four fifths being singletons. The sample comprised PBMCs. The receptors were sampled from a middle-aged woman in good health and CMV-seropositive. CDR3s include the opening cysteine and the closing phenylalanine or tryptophan. A D gene is named only where the DNA matches it firmly. The listing skips clone size in some rows; elsewhere it reads once, few, many or a size class.

V,J,size,D,CDR3,DNA
TRBV29-1,TRBJ1-2,-,TRBD1,CSERTGNPYGYTF,TGCAGCGAAAGGACAGGGAATCCCTATGGCTACACCTTC
TRBV7-9,TRBJ2-7,-,TRBD1,CASSLDPGQGHNYEQYF,TGTGCCAGCAGCTTAGATCCAGGACAGGGTCACAACTACGAGCAGTACTTC
TRBV2,TRBJ2-1,once,TRBD2,CASSTTSAGGSANEQFF,TGTGCCAGCAGCACCACGAGCGCGGGAGGATCCGCCAATGAGCAGTTCTTC
TRBV6-5,TRBJ1-3,-,TRBD1,CASRMTGGGGNTIYF,TGTGCCAGCAGAATGACAGGGGGAGGTGGAAACACCATATATTTT
TRBV29-1,TRBJ2-5,once,-,CSVEPFSQETQYF,TGCAGCGTTGAACCTTTTAGCCAAGAGACCCAGTACTTC
TRBV10-1,TRBJ2-7,-,TRBD1,CASSSGTGLYEQYF,TGCGCCAGCAGCTCCGGGACAGGTCTTTACGAGCAGTACTTC
TRBV11-2,TRBJ2-7,-,TRBD2,CASSFGAGETYEQYF,TGTGCCAGCAGCTTCGGAGCGGGAGAGACCTACGAGCAGTACTTC
TRBV2,TRBJ1-2,-,-,CASSPQTPNGCTF,TGTGCCAGCAGTCCACAAACCCCAAATGGCTGCACCTTC
TRBV29-1,TRBJ2-7,-,-,CSVEQGLRYEQYF,TGCAGCGTTGAGCAGGGTTTGAGGTACGAGCAGTACTTC
TRBV30,TRBJ2-2,-,-,CAWSVREGELFF,TGTGCCTGGAGTGTACGAGAGGGGGAGCTGTTTTTT
TRBV28,TRBJ1-2,-,-,CASRNPSRGYTF,TGTGCCAGCAGAAACCCTTCCAGGGGCTACACCTTC
TRBV28,TRBJ2-7,-,TRBD2,CASSPDGWGPSGRAYEQYF,TGTGCCAGCAGTCCCGATGGCTGGGGTCCTAGCGGGAGGGCCTACGAGCAGTACTTC
TRBV7-2,TRBJ2-2,-,TRBD2,CASIQGLAGTGELFF,TGTGCCAGCATCCAGGGACTAGCGGGAACCGGGGAGCTGTTTTTT
TRBV28,TRBJ1-5,-,-,CATLPGGGSGNQPQHF,TGTGCCACCCTCCCCGGGGGGGGCTCGGGCAATCAGCCCCAGCATTTT
TRBV19,TRBJ2-2,once,-,CASTRDTGELFF,TGTGCCAGTACCAGGGACACCGGGGAGCTGTTTTTT
TRBV5-1,TRBJ1-1,-,-,CASSLAGGESEAFF,TGCGCCAGCAGCTTGGCCGGGGGAGAGTCTGAAGCTTTCTTT
TRBV28,TRBJ1-1,-,TRBD1,CASSSNGQGREAFF,TGTGCCAGCAGTTCAAATGGACAGGGGAGGGAAGCTTTCTTT
TRBV19,TRBJ1-1,-,-,CASSPGTVNTEAFF,TGTGCCAGTAGTCCAGGGACTGTGAACACTGAAGCTTTCTTT
TRBV6-5,TRBJ1-1,once,-,CASSQTGKNTEAFF,TGTGCCAGCAGTCAGACAGGAAAGAACACTGAAGCTTTCTTT
TRBV6-6,TRBJ2-1,-,TRBD2,CASSTPRTSPHNEQFF,TGTGCCAGCAGTACCCCTCGGACTAGCCCCCACAATGAGCAGTTCTTC
TRBV11-2,TRBJ1-2,-,-,CATVSHYGYTF,TGTGCCACCGTCTCTCACTATGGCTACACCTTC
TRBV21-1,TRBJ2-7,once,-,CASSTYRQGGCEQYF,TGTGCCAGCAGCACTTATCGACAGGGGGGATGCGAGCAGTACTTC
TRBV11-1,TRBJ1-1,-,-,CASSTRDREAFF,TGTGCCAGCAGCACACGAGACAGGGAAGCTTTCTTT
TRBV9,TRBJ2-2,once,-,CASSPRTGELFF,TGTGCCAGCAGCCCCCGCACCGGGGAGCTGTTTTTT
TRBV28,TRBJ1-6,-,-,CASRWELKPLHF,TGTGCCAGCAGGTGGGAGTTAAAGCCCCTCCACTTT
TRBV5-1,TRBJ2-5,-,TRBD2,CASSLEGTSGDQETQYF,TGCGCCAGCAGCTTGGAAGGGACTAGCGGGGACCAAGAGACCCAGTACTTC
TRBV6-5,TRBJ2-7,-,TRBD1,CASSYSNGRGPYEQYF,TGTGCCAGCAGTTACTCGAATGGCAGGGGGCCCTACGAGCAGTACTTC
TRBV30,TRBJ2-7,-,-,CAWSVAPGYEQYF,TGTGCCTGGAGTGTAGCACCCGGCTACGAGCAGTACTTC
TRBV19,TRBJ2-7,-,TRBD2,CASRRLAGDYEQYF,TGTGCCAGCCGTCGACTAGCGGGAGACTATGAGCAGTACTTC
TRBV5-1,TRBJ1-2,once,-,CASSLGDTSYGYTF,TGCGCCAGCAGCTTGGGGGACACCTCCTATGGCTACACCTTC